A single sample is the source of the 14 T cell receptor beta chains below, sequenced in a study of Graves' ophthalmopathy and Graves' hyperthyroidism. Investigators amplified TCR beta CDR3 regions from RNA transcripts. HTBI-primed RT-PCR formed the first round, and a multiplex PCR formed the second. Each CDR3 protein gets one entry after TCRdb re-called the multiplex PCR reads with MiXCR. Here the sample spans 200,000 to 300,000 distinct CDR3 sequences, less than 55% being singletons. Input material: peripheral blood. The receptors originated from an adult man with Graves' ophthalmopathy.

Regarding this clonotype: The junction departs from the called germline gene at one end, perhaps through a read error. The chain joins TRBV7-9 to TRBJ2-7; perhaps D is TRBD1 or TRBD2 (5 bases each). The V gene's germline CDR1 is SEHNR and CDR2 FQNEAQ (reference sequence). This CDR3 is built from 15 residues. The CDR3 loop is CAGSVRGPGPYEQYF. CDR3 DNA: TGTGCCGGCAGCGTAAGGGGACCTGGACCATACGAGCAGTACTTC.

This clonotype was found a few times. CDR3 residues: CSAAGTGGETFF. The CDR3, as DNA: TGCAGTGCAGCCGGGACAGGGGGCGAGACTTTCTTT. The chain recombines TRBV20-1 with TRBJ1-1; 12 bases are shared with TRBD1. The CDR3 has 12 residues. Germline V gene lookup returns CDR1 DFQATT and CDR2 SNEGSKA (reference sequence). Germline trimming cut 6 bases from V and 12 bases from J; bases unmatched to any gene: 8.

This clonotype has just a few counts. The V and J genes are TRBV7-9 and TRBJ2-7, with D possibly being TRBD2 (6 bases). This CDR3 has 15 amino acids. Trimming pared 4 bases from V and 4 bases from J, leaving 17 bases between. Per germline, CDR1 SEHNR and CDR2 FQNEAQ (reference sequence). The CDR3 here is CASSSKGTYPYEQYF. The CDR3 nucleotides are TGTGCCAGCAGCTCAAAGGGGACTTACCCGTACGAGCAGTACTTC.

This clonotype appeared a single time. This rearrangement joins TRBV20-1 to TRBJ2-7; D gene ambiguous. TRBJ2-1 matches the DNA end more closely, so the J call is doubtful. Germline V CDR1 and CDR2: DFQATT, SNEGSKA (reference sequence). CDR3 length equals 14 residues. This chain's CDR3 is CSAQNPGTYNEQFF. The CDR3 DNA follows: TGCAGTGCCCAAAACCCGGGTACCTACAATGAGCAGTTCTTC.

This clonotype was detected only once. At one end, the junction sequence differs from germline, possibly due to a read error. The chain links TRBV10-3 to TRBJ1-1, with D tentatively TRBD1 (6 bases). The CDR3 covers 14 residues. Germline loops: CDR1 ENHRY, CDR2 SYGVKD. The CDR3 nucleotides read TGTGCCAGCAGTTCACAGGGTCGATTCACTGAAGCTTTCTTT. Its protein is CASSSQGRFTEAFF.

This chain connects TRBV9 to TRBJ1-2, with a weak D call TRBD1 (5 bases). The V and J ends lost 3 bases and 6 bases respectively, with 12 bases between them. The CDR3 has 13 amino acids. Per germline, CDR1 SGDLS and CDR2 YYNGEE. CDR3 nucleotide sequence: TGTGCCAGCAGCGGAGGAGGGGCGGATGGCTACACCTTC. Amino acid sequence: CASSGGGADGYTF.

The gene calls are TRBV11-3 and TRBJ2-2, with D unclear. The germline V gene has CDR1 SGHNT and CDR2 YENEEA. Trimming removed 3 bases at V and 7 bases at J, with 12 bases between. The CDR3 has 14 residues. CDR3 loop: CASSLVRLSGELFF. In nucleotides, the CDR3 is TGTGCCAGCAGCTTGGTGCGATTAAGCGGGGAGCTGTTTTTT.

This chain connects TRBV7-6 to TRBJ2-7; TRBD1 aligns across 7 bases. Trimming cost V 6 bases and J 3 bases; bases outside gene matches: 14. Germline V gives CDR1 SGHVS, CDR2 FNYEAQ. The CDR3 covers 16 residues. Written as DNA, the CDR3 is TGTGCCAGCAGTTCTCCAGCAGGGACAGTTGACTACGAGCAGTACTTC. The encoded protein is CASSSPAGTVDYEQYF.

This clonotype was detected a few times. This chain links TRBV12-5 with TRBJ1-1, with a tentative D call TRBD1 (6 bases). The CDR3 extends over 16 amino acids. The germline CDR1 and CDR2 sequences are LGHNT and FRNRAP. The germline V and J ends were trimmed by 0 bases and 2 bases, with 13 bases remaining between them. CDR3 sequence (DNA): TGTGCTAGTGGTTTGGTACATGGCAGGGGAAACACTGAAGCTTTCTTT. It yields the protein CASGLVHGRGNTEAFF. Combining the CDR3 with reference TRBV12-5 and TRBJ1-1 gives the whole variable domain DARVTQTPRHKVTEMGQEVTMRCQPILGHNTVFWYRQTMMQGLELLAYFRNRAPLDDSGMPKDRFSAEMPDATLATLKIQPSEPRDSAVYFCASGLVHGRGNTEAFFGQGTRLTVV.

This clonotype was recorded a few times. The CDR3 sequence: CSARSGQDNEQYF. The CDR3 bases are TGCAGTGCCAGGTCTGGGCAGGATAACGAGCAGTACTTC. The genes are TRBV20-1 and TRBJ2-7; the D is unclear. The CDR3 has 13 amino acids. The germline V gene encodes CDR1 DFQATT and CDR2 SNEGSKA (reference sequence). V was clipped by 6 bases and J by 5 bases, with 17 bases between them.

V gene TRBV6-6 combines with J gene TRBJ2-7, with TRBD2 matching 8 bases. V dropped 0 bases and J dropped 4; count of bases not matched to a gene: 11. The V gene's germline CDR1 is MNHNY and CDR2 SVGAGI (reference sequence). The CDR3 is 17 amino acids. The CDR3 bases are TGTGCCAGCAGTTACTCAGGGACCGGGACTAGTATTTACGAGCAGTACTTC. Protein sequence: CASSYSGTGTSIYEQYF.

In this sample, this clonotype turned up a few times. The chain carries TRBV4-1 and TRBJ2-7; 7 nucleotides match TRBD2. CDR3 size: 16 residues. V lost 4 bases, J lost 3 bases, and 12 bases stayed unmatched. From germline, CDR1 is MGHRA and CDR2 YSYEKL. The CDR3: CASSLRTQRGDYEQYF. CDR3 nucleotides: TGCGCCAGCAGCCTCCGGACCCAGCGGGGAGACTACGAGCAGTACTTC.

The rearrangement uses TRBV20-1 and TRBJ1-3; 9 nucleotides line up with TRBD1. V shed 2 bases and J 4 bases; nucleotides not matched to a gene: 3. The germline V gene encodes CDR1 DFQATT and CDR2 SNEGSKA (reference sequence). CDR3 length equals 14 residues. The CDR3 region has the DNA TGCAGTGCTAGATCGGGACAGGGCGGAAACACCATATATTTT. This codes for CSARSGQGGNTIYF.

This clonotype has at least ten counts. This sequence joins TRBV7-2 and TRBJ1-2; 11 bases fit TRBD1. The germline gives CDR1 SGHTA, CDR2 FQGNSA. Trimming cost V 5 bases and J 5 bases; bases outside gene matches: 4. The CDR3 consists of 14 residues. The CDR3 DNA is TGTGCCAGCAGCCTCGGACAGGGGGCTTATGGCTACACCTTC. The encoded protein is CASSLGQGAYGYTF.